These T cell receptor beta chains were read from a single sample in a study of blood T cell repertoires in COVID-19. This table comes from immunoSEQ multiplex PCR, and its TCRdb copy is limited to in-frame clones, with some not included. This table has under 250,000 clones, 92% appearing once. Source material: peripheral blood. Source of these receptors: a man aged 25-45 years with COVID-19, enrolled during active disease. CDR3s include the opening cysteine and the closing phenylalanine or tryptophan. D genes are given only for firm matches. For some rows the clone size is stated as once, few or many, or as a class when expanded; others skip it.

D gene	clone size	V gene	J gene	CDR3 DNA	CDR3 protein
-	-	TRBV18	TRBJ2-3	TGTGCCAGCTCGACAAGCACAGATACGCAGTATTTT	CASSTSTDTQYF
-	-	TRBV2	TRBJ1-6	TGTGCCAGCAGTGAGGTGGGCAGGAATGGAGGTTCACCCCTCCACTTT	CASSEVGRNGGSPLHF
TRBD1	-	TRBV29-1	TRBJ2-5	TGCAGCGGGGGGACAGGCAGCCAAGAGACCCAGTACTTC	CSGGTGSQETQYF
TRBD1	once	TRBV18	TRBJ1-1	TGTGCCAGCTCACAGGGACAGGTTACGAACACTGAAGCTTTCTTT	CASSQGQVTNTEAFF
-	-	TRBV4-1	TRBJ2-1	TGCGCCAGCAGCCAAGTCTCGGGGAGGCAGTTCTTC	CASSQVSGRQFF
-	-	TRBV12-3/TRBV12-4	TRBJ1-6	TGTGCCAGCAGCCGACAAGATTCACCCCTCCACTTT	CASSRQDSPLHF
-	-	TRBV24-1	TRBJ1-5	TGTGCCACGCAATCGACAGTTAGCAATCAGCCCCAGCATTTT	CATQSTVSNQPQHF
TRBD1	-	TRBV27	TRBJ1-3	TGTGCCAGCAGACACACAGGGGCCTCCTCTGGAAACACCATATATTTT	CASRHTGASSGNTIYF
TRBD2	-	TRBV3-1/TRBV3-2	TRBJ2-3	TGTGCCAGCAGCCAAAGAGCGGGGCGCACAGATACGCAGTATTTT	CASSQRAGRTDTQYF
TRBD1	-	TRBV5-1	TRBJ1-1	TGCGCCAGCAGCCCCCGGACAGGGAACACTGAAGCTTTCTTT	CASSPRTGNTEAFF
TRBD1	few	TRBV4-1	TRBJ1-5	TGCGCCAGCAGCCATCCGGGACAGGGGGGTCAGCCCCAGCATTTT	CASSHPGQGGQPQHF
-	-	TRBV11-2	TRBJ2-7	TGTGCCAGCAGCTTAGTAACGGGGGGCTTCTACGAGCAGTACTTC	CASSLVTGGFYEQYF
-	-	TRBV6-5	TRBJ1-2	TGTGCCAGCAGTTACAATAGCGTACTGGGCTACACCTTC	CASSYNSVLGYTF
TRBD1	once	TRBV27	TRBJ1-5	TGTGCCATCGCGACAGGGTACCAGCCCCAGCATTTT	CAIATGYQPQHF
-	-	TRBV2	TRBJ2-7	TGTGCCAGCAGTGATCTTGTCTGGGCAACCTCCTACGAGCAGTACTTC	CASSDLVWATSYEQYF
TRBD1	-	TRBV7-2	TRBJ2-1	TGTGCCAGCAGCTTAGAGGGGGCGACTTCCTACAATGAGCAGTTCTTC	CASSLEGATSYNEQFF
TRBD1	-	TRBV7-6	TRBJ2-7	TGTGCCAGCAGCTTAGCGGGACAGGGGACCTACGAGCAGTACTTC	CASSLAGQGTYEQYF
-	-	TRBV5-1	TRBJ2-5	TGCGCCAGCAGCTTGGAGGCGGTAAGGGAGACCCAGTACTTC	CASSLEAVRETQYF
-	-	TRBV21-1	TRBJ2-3	TGTGCCAGCAGCAAAGAGGATCAGGTAGCACTAGCGGCAGATACGCAGTATTTT	CASSKEDQVALAADTQYF
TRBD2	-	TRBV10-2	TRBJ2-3	TGCGCCAGCAGTGAGCAGCGGGGGGCGGGCACAGATACGCAGTATTTT	CASSEQRGAGTDTQYF
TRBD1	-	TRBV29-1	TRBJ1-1	TGCAGCGTTGGACAGGGGAGAGCTTTCTTT	CSVGQGRAFF
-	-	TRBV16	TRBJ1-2	TGTGCCAGCAGCCTCCGGGCAGGGGAAGGCTACACCTTC	CASSLRAGEGYTF
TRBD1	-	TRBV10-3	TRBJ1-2	TGTGCCATCAGAGAGCAGGGGGTTGGGAATGGCTACACCTTC	CAIREQGVGNGYTF
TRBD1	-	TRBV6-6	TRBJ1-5	TGTGCCAGCAGTTACTCGCAACAGGGGGCAGGGCAGCCCCAGCATTTT	CASSYSQQGAGQPQHF
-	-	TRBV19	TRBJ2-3	TGTGCCAGTAGCGAACAGATGGTTACGCAGTATTTT	CASSEQMVTQYF
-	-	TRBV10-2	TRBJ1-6	TGCGCCAGCAGTGACCTTGGCAGGAGGAGCTCCTATAATTCACCCCTCCACTTT	CASSDLGRRSSYNSPLHF
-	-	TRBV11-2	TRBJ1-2	TGTGCCAGCAGCTTACAGGGAACAAGCGGCTACACCTTC	CASSLQGTSGYTF
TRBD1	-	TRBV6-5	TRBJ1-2	TGTGCCAGCAGTTACTCAGACAGGGGAAAGGGCTACACCTTC	CASSYSDRGKGYTF
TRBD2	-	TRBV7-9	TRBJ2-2	TGTGCCACAACCCACGTCGGACTAGCGGACACCGGGGAGCTGTTTTTT	CATTHVGLADTGELFF
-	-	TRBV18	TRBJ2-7	TGTGCCAGCTCACCACCCACAGGGTTCGAGCAGTACTTC	CASSPPTGFEQYF
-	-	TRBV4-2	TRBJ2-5	TGTGCCAGCTCGGGATGGTCAGGGACCCAGTACTTC	CASSGWSGTQYF
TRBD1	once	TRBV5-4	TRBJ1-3	TGTGCCAGCAGCTTGGACAGGGGGGGACTCTCTGGAAACACCATATATTTT	CASSLDRGGLSGNTIYF
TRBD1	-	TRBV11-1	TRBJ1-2	TGTGCCAGCAGCTCCGGGACAGTCTATGGCTACACCTTC	CASSSGTVYGYTF
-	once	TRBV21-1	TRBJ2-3	TGTGCCAGCAGTCCTAAGCTAGGCAGGGGTTGTGCAGATACGCAGTATTTT	CASSPKLGRGCADTQYF
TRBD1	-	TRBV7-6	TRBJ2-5	TGTGCCAGCAGCTTTGACCCCGGACAGGGATCAGAGACCCAGTACTTC	CASSFDPGQGSETQYF
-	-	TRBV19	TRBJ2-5	TGTGCCAGTAGTCCGGGGCAAGAGACCCAGTACTTC	CASSPGQETQYF
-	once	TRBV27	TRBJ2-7	TGTGCCAGCAGTTTACTCGGGATTGGGGTCTACGAGCAGTACTTC	CASSLLGIGVYEQYF
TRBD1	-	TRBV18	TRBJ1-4	TGTGCCAGCTCCCCTGACCGGGACAGGGAAACAACTAATGAAAAACTGTTTTTT	CASSPDRDRETTNEKLFF
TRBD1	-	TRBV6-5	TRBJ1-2	TGTGCCAGCAGGGGGGACAGTCTAGATGGCTACACCTTC	CASRGDSLDGYTF
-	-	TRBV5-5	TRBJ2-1	TGTGCCAGCAGCTTGGCAGGGGGGCTTGGCAATGAGCAGTTCTTC	CASSLAGGLGNEQFF
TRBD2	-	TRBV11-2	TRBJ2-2	TGTGCCAGCACCCTAGCGGGGGGGAACACCGGGGAGCTGTTTTTT	CASTLAGGNTGELFF
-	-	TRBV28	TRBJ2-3	TGTGCCAGCAGGTCGGGGACAGATACGCAGTATTTT	CASRSGTDTQYF
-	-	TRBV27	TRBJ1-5	TGTGCCAGCAGTTTCTACAGGGTGGGAGAGCCCCAGCATTTT	CASSFYRVGEPQHF
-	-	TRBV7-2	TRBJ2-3	TGTGCCAGCAGCTTAGTAGGGGCAGATACGCAGTATTTT	CASSLVGADTQYF
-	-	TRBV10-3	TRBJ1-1	TGTGCCATCACCACTGGCGGGTACACTGAAGCTTTCTTT	CAITTGGYTEAFF
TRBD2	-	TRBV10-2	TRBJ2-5	TGCGCCAGCAGTGTCTCTAGCGGGGGGGCCCACGAGACCCAGTACTTC	CASSVSSGGAHETQYF
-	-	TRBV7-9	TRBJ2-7	TGTGCCAGCAGCCCAATCTACGAGCAGTACTTC	CASSPIYEQYF
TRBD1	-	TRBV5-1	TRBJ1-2	TGCGCCAGCAGCTTTAACAGGGGAAGTTCTGGCTACACCTTC	CASSFNRGSSGYTF
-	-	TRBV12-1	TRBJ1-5	TGTGCCAGCAGCTTACCCCGGACTCCTAGCAATCAGCCCCAGCATTTT	CASSLPRTPSNQPQHF
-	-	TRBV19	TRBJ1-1	TGTGCCAGTAGTCCCCTGGGGGCCGGGAACACTGAAGCTTTCTTT	CASSPLGAGNTEAFF
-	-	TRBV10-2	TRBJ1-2	TGCGCCAGCAAAGGAGGGGCCAGCAGGCAGGGTGATTCTAACTATGGCTACACCTTC	CASKGGASRQGDSNYGYTF
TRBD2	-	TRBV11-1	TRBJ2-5	TGTGCCAGCAGCTTAGGATTAGCGGGGGGGCAAGAGACCCAGTACTTC	CASSLGLAGGQETQYF
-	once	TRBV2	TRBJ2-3	TGTGCCAGCAGTGGCCACCAGGGCACAGATACGCAGTATTTT	CASSGHQGTDTQYF
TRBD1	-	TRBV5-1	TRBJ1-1	TGCGCCAGCAGCTCGACAGGGTGGGGCACTGAAGCTTTCTTT	CASSSTGWGTEAFF
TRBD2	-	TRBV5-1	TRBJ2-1	TGCGCCAGCAGCTTGGCCGTGACTAGCGGGGGGGCCCACAATGAGCAGTTCTTC	CASSLAVTSGGAHNEQFF